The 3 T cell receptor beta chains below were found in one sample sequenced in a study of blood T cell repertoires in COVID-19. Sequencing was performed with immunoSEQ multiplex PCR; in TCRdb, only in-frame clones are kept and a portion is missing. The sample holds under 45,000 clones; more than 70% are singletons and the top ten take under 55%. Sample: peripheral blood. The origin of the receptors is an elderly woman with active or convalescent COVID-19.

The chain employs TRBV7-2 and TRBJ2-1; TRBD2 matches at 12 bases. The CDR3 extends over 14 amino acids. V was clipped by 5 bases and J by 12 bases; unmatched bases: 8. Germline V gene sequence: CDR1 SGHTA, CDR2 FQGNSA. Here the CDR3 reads CASSNLAGGYGQFF. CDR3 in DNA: TGTGCCAGCAGCAATCTAGCGGGAGGGTACGGGCAGTTCTTC.

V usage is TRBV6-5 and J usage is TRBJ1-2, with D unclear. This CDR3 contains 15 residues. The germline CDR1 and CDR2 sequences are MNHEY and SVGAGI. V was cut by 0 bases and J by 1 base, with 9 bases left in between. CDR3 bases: TGTGCCAGCAGTTACTCGATTCGGGATAACTATGGCTACACCTTC. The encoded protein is CASSYSIRDNYGYTF.

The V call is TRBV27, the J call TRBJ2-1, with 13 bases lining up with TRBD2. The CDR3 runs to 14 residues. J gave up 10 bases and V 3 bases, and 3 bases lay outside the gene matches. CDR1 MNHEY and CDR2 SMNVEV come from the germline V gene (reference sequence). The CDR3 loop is CASSLGLAGNEQFF. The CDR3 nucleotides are TGTGCCAGCAGTTTGGGACTAGCGGGAAACGAGCAGTTCTTC.